This TCR beta chain is drawn from a study of Ad26.COV2.S vaccination and SARS-CoV-2 variants. This CDR3 is built from 11 residues. Germline V gene sequence: CDR1 SGHKS, CDR2 YYEKEE (reference sequence). V was clipped by 1 base and J by 5 bases, with 3 bases between them. Study-wide results and caveats: Vaccinees displayed broader spike-specific TCR repertoires than placebo recipients. The TCR breadth and depth analyses may have understated or missed part of the total T cell responses. Considerable breadth of spike-specific CD8+ and CD4+ T cell responses has reportedly been documented following vaccination. Similar non-spike TCR breadth was observed in recipients of vaccine and of placebo.

Method: immunoSEQ multiplex PCR; TCRdb's copy keeps in-frame clones and lacks some. Altogether under 95,000 clones are present, roughly 84% being singletons, with the ten largest covering roughly 15%. Concerning this clone: Its antigen is still unknown.

The specimen comprised peripheral blood, sampled after recovery from COVID-19. This clonotype was obtained from a human donor who had recovered from COVID-19. This rearrangement joins TRBV5-5 to TRBJ2-5; D ambiguous. The CDR3 DNA reads TGTGCCAGCAGCTTGTGGGAGACCCAGTACTTC. This translates into CASSLWETQYF.